The next 7 T cell receptor beta chains were all read from a single sample in a study of shared clonotypes between healthy human individuals (TCRdb year 2020). Library method: the immunoSEQ multiplex PCR assay. The clones in this table, taken by TCRdb from immuneACCESS, are in-frame only. Not every clone is retained; where verified, under half of the shortfall comes from an unresolved V gene, and the cause of the rest is unknown. In this sample the table shows 950,000 to 1,300,000 clones, about 75% of which occur a single time. The ten biggest clones cover 1.4% of the sample. Sequencing was done on a sample of memory CD4+ T cells sorted from blood. The cell subset or site label, read with the paper, signifies: CD45RA-negative fraction. Receptors originate from a man aged 18 to 29 in good health.

The chain joins TRBV10-3 to TRBJ1-2, with TRBD1 identical over 10 bases. This CDR3 has 15 amino acids. The V and J ends lost 6 bases and 2 bases, in that order; junction bases with no gene match: 6. CDR1 and CDR2 (germline): ENHRY, SYGVKD. CDR3 coding DNA: TGTGCCATCAGAGCCGGGACAGGGGACAACTATGGCTACACCTTC. Protein sequence: CAIRAGTGDNYGYTF.

This clone was picked up a small number of times. The V call is TRBV5-6, the J call TRBJ2-1; TRBD1 agrees at 8 bases. CDR1 is SGHDT, CDR2 YYEEEE, per germline. This CDR3 has 14 amino acids. Trimming cost V 2 bases and J 8 bases; bases outside gene matches: 6. The CDR3 sequence: CASSFQGAMYEQFF. The CDR3 coding sequence is TGTGCCAGCAGCTTCCAGGGGGCAATGTATGAGCAGTTCTTC.

J is TRBJ2-2 and V is TRBV10-3, with 9 bases aligning to TRBD2. The CDR3 sequence is 17 residues long. Germline V gene sequence: CDR1 ENHRY, CDR2 SYGVKD. The trim removed 2 bases at V and 6 bases at J, leaving 10 bases unmatched. The CDR3 sequence: CAISELDSGSLAGELFF. The CDR3 nucleotides are TGTGCCATCAGTGAGCTTGATAGCGGGAGTCTCGCCGGGGAGCTGTTTTTT.

This clone was detected a few times. The genes are TRBV10-3 and TRBJ1-1; D unclear. Per germline, CDR1 ENHRY and CDR2 SYGVKD. V was cut by 2 bases and J by 10 bases, with 11 bases left in between. This CDR3 has 12 residues. The CDR3 loop is CAISEVNFVAFF. The CDR3, as DNA: TGTGCCATCAGTGAGGTGAACTTTGTAGCTTTCTTT.

The chain's CDR3 is CASSLGLGGQETQYF. The CDR3 bases are TGCGCCAGCAGCTTGGGCCTAGGGGGGCAAGAGACCCAGTACTTC. V usage is TRBV5-1 and J usage is TRBJ2-5; D tentatively reads TRBD1 or TRBD2 (6 bases each). With 0 bases removed from V and 2 bases from J, the gap between germline ends came to 11 bases. The CDR3 is 15 amino acids. Germline lookup yields CDR1 SGHRS and CDR2 YFSETQ.

V usage is TRBV2 and J usage is TRBJ1-2, with no clear D. Germline assignment: CDR1 SNHLY and CDR2 FYNNEI. The CDR3 contains 13 residues. V was trimmed by 2 bases and J by 7 bases, leaving 11 bases between them. This CDR3 is CASSERMDSGYTF. CDR3 in DNA: TGTGCCAGCAGTGAAAGAATGGATAGTGGCTACACCTTC.

The CDR3 DNA sequence: TGTGCCAGCATCCTTCGGGGCACAGATACGCAGTATTTT. Residues: CASILRGTDTQYF. This sequence joins TRBV7-9 and TRBJ2-3, with unresolved D. The CDR3 extends over 13 amino acids. V lost 7 bases, J lost 1 base, and 9 bases lay in between. From germline, CDR1 is SEHNR and CDR2 FQNEAQ (reference sequence).